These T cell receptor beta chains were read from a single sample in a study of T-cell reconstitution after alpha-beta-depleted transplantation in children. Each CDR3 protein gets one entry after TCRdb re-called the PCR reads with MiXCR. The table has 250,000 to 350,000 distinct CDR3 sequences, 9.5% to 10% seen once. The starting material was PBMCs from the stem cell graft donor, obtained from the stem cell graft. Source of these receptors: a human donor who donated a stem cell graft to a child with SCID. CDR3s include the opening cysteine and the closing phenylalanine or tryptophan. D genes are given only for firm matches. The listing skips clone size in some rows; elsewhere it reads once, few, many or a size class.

CDR3aa: CATGLGGLPCTDTQYF
CDR3nt: TGTGCCACCGGATTGGGGGGCCTCCCCTGCACAGATACGCAGTATTTT
abundance: -
d_gene: -
len: 16
v_gene: TRBV24-1
j_gene: TRBJ2-3

CDR3aa: CASSYSLWDRGPDTQYF
CDR3nt: TGTGCCAGCAGTTACTCACTGTGGGACAGGGGCCCAGATACGCAGTATTTT
abundance: many
d_gene: TRBD1
len: 17
v_gene: TRBV6-5
j_gene: TRBJ2-3

CDR3aa: CASSQDVGGARNEQFF
CDR3nt: TGTGCCAGCAGCCAAGATGTCGGGGGGGCCCGGAATGAGCAGTTCTTC
abundance: many
d_gene: TRBD2
len: 16
v_gene: TRBV3-1
j_gene: TRBJ2-1

CDR3aa: CASSESVAGRWNEQFF
CDR3nt: TGTGCCAGCAGTGAATCGGTAGCGGGGAGGTGGAATGAGCAGTTCTTC
abundance: many
d_gene: TRBD2
len: 16
v_gene: TRBV2
j_gene: TRBJ2-1

CDR3aa: CASSLPGGLYNEQFF
CDR3nt: TGTGCCAGCAGTCTCCCGGGGGGGCTCTACAATGAGCAGTTCTTC
abundance: -
d_gene: TRBD2
len: 15
v_gene: TRBV7-9
j_gene: TRBJ2-1

CDR3aa: CASSPFNANTEAFF
CDR3nt: TGTGCCAGCAGCCCTTTCAACGCGAACACTGAAGCTTTCTTT
abundance: few
d_gene: -
len: 14
v_gene: TRBV7-3
j_gene: TRBJ1-1

CDR3aa: CASIQAGRQGNGYTF
CDR3nt: TGTGCCAGCATCCAGGCCGGCAGGCAAGGAAATGGCTACACCTTC
abundance: -
d_gene: -
len: 15
v_gene: TRBV6-5
j_gene: TRBJ1-2

CDR3aa: CASSRGSYEQYF
CDR3nt: TGTGCCAGCAGCCGGGGGTCCTACGAGCAGTACTTC
abundance: many
d_gene: -
len: 12
v_gene: TRBV14
j_gene: TRBJ2-7

CDR3aa: CASSIQGATGELFF
CDR3nt: TGTGCCAGTAGTATCCAGGGTGCCACCGGGGAGCTGTTTTTT
abundance: many
d_gene: -
len: 14
v_gene: TRBV19
j_gene: TRBJ2-2

CDR3aa: CSVTGRNTDTQYF
CDR3nt: TGCAGCGTTACCGGACGGAACACAGATACGCAGTATTTT
abundance: -
d_gene: -
len: 13
v_gene: TRBV29-1
j_gene: TRBJ2-3

CDR3aa: CASSQEGLAGAFSNEQFF
CDR3nt: TGTGCCAGCAGCCAAGAAGGGCTAGCGGGGGCTTTCAGCAATGAGCAGTTCTTC
abundance: -
d_gene: TRBD2
len: 18
v_gene: TRBV3-1
j_gene: TRBJ2-1

CDR3aa: CASSLRGMDSPLHF
CDR3nt: TGTGCCAGCAGCCTTAGGGGAATGGATTCACCCCTCCACTTT
abundance: few
d_gene: -
len: 14
v_gene: TRBV3-1
j_gene: TRBJ1-6

CDR3aa: CATRGAVEIGETQYF
CDR3nt: TGTGCCACCAGAGGGGCCGTGGAGATAGGAGAGACCCAGTACTTC
abundance: many
d_gene: -
len: 15
v_gene: TRBV15
j_gene: TRBJ2-5

CDR3aa: CASSATAGLAGPTDTQYF
CDR3nt: TGTGCCAGCAGCGCGACGGCGGGACTAGCGGGGCCCACAGATACGCAGTATTTT
abundance: few
d_gene: TRBD2
len: 18
v_gene: TRBV2
j_gene: TRBJ2-3

CDR3aa: CSARQQNTGELFF
CDR3nt: TGCAGTGCTCGCCAACAGAACACCGGGGAGCTGTTTTTT
abundance: -
d_gene: -
len: 13
v_gene: TRBV20-1
j_gene: TRBJ2-2

CDR3aa: CSVATGFSSYEQYF
CDR3nt: TGCAGCGTTGCGACAGGGTTCAGCTCCTACGAGCAGTACTTC
abundance: many
d_gene: TRBD1
len: 14
v_gene: TRBV29-1
j_gene: TRBJ2-7

CDR3aa: CAISGTYNEQFF
CDR3nt: TGTGCCATCAGTGGGACCTACAATGAGCAGTTCTTC
abundance: few
d_gene: -
len: 12
v_gene: TRBV10-3
j_gene: TRBJ2-1

CDR3aa: CASSPPTSGQETQYF
CDR3nt: TGTGCCAGCTCACCACCGACTAGCGGGCAAGAGACCCAGTACTTC
abundance: -
d_gene: TRBD2
len: 15
v_gene: TRBV18
j_gene: TRBJ2-5

CDR3aa: CASTLRERDEQFF
CDR3nt: TGTGCCAGCACTTTAAGGGAGCGCGATGAGCAGTTCTTC
abundance: few
d_gene: -
len: 13
v_gene: TRBV9
j_gene: TRBJ2-1

CDR3aa: CSVGLQGNQPQHF
CDR3nt: TGCAGCGTTGGTTTGCAGGGCAATCAGCCCCAGCATTTT
abundance: few
d_gene: -
len: 13
v_gene: TRBV29-1
j_gene: TRBJ1-5

CDR3aa: CAISGGQGRTDTQYF
CDR3nt: TGTGCCATCAGTGGGGGACAGGGGCGCACAGATACGCAGTATTTT
abundance: few
d_gene: TRBD1
len: 15
v_gene: TRBV10-3
j_gene: TRBJ2-3

CDR3aa: CASSQDPFPKRYEQYF
CDR3nt: TGTGCCAGCAGCCAAGATCCCTTCCCTAAGAGATACGAGCAGTACTTC
abundance: -
d_gene: -
len: 16
v_gene: TRBV3-2
j_gene: TRBJ2-7

CDR3aa: CAIRSNRDNGEAFF
CDR3nt: TGTGCCATCAGGTCGAACAGGGATAATGGTGAAGCTTTCTTT
abundance: few
d_gene: -
len: 14
v_gene: TRBV10-3
j_gene: TRBJ1-1

CDR3aa: CASSLALGAYEQYF
CDR3nt: TGTGCCAGCAGCCTCGCCCTGGGAGCCTACGAGCAGTACTTC
abundance: few
d_gene: -
len: 14
v_gene: TRBV7-2
j_gene: TRBJ2-7

CDR3aa: CSVEGGTGEMAGELFF
CDR3nt: TGCAGCGTTGAAGGAGGGACAGGGGAGATGGCCGGGGAGCTGTTTTTT
abundance: -
d_gene: TRBD1
len: 16
v_gene: TRBV29-1
j_gene: TRBJ2-2

CDR3aa: CASSPRASGGTSTDTQYF
CDR3nt: TGTGCCAGCAGTCCCAGGGCTAGCGGGGGGACTAGCACAGATACGCAGTATTTT
abundance: -
d_gene: TRBD2
len: 18
v_gene: TRBV27
j_gene: TRBJ2-3

CDR3aa: CASSISSYEQYF
CDR3nt: TGTGCCAGCAGTATAAGCTCCTACGAGCAGTACTTC
abundance: -
d_gene: -
len: 12
v_gene: TRBV12-3/TRBV12-4
j_gene: TRBJ2-7

CDR3aa: CASSHQGSSYNEQFF
CDR3nt: TGTGCCAGCAGTCATCAAGGGAGCTCCTACAATGAGCAGTTCTTC
abundance: few
d_gene: -
len: 15
v_gene: TRBV5-5
j_gene: TRBJ2-1

CDR3aa: CASSAGEGGFNTNQPQHF
CDR3nt: TGCGCCAGCAGCGCGGGGGAGGGCGGATTCAATACTAATCAGCCCCAGCATTTT
abundance: few
d_gene: -
len: 18
v_gene: TRBV5-1
j_gene: TRBJ1-5

CDR3aa: CASSQDPGDTDTQYF
CDR3nt: TGCGCCAGCAGCCAAGATCCAGGGGACACAGATACGCAGTATTTT
abundance: few
d_gene: -
len: 15
v_gene: TRBV4-1
j_gene: TRBJ2-3

CDR3aa: CASTDHTGELFF
CDR3nt: TGTGCCAGCACAGATCACACCGGGGAGCTGTTTTTT
abundance: many
d_gene: -
len: 12
v_gene: TRBV2
j_gene: TRBJ2-2

CDR3aa: CASSRSANQETQYF
CDR3nt: TGTGCCAGCAGCCGATCCGCCAACCAAGAGACCCAGTACTTC
abundance: -
d_gene: -
len: 14
v_gene: TRBV7-2
j_gene: TRBJ2-5

CDR3aa: CASSLEGFEQYF
CDR3nt: TGTGCCAGCAGCTTAGAAGGATTCGAGCAGTACTTC
abundance: many
d_gene: -
len: 12
v_gene: TRBV7-6
j_gene: TRBJ2-7

CDR3aa: CASMLAETQYF
CDR3nt: TGTGCCAGCATGTTAGCAGAGACCCAGTACTTC
abundance: -
d_gene: -
len: 11
v_gene: TRBV2
j_gene: TRBJ2-5

CDR3aa: CASSLRTGDEQFF
CDR3nt: TGTGCCAGCAGCCTCCGTACGGGCGATGAGCAGTTCTTC
abundance: few
d_gene: -
len: 13
v_gene: TRBV7-2
j_gene: TRBJ2-1

CDR3aa: CASSNIQGPGELFF
CDR3nt: TGTGCCAGCAGTAACATACAGGGTCCCGGGGAGCTGTTTTTT
abundance: many
d_gene: -
len: 14
v_gene: TRBV6-5
j_gene: TRBJ2-2

CDR3aa: CASSENSWQPQHF
CDR3nt: TGTGCCAGCAGCGAAAACAGCTGGCAGCCCCAGCATTTT
abundance: -
d_gene: -
len: 13
v_gene: TRBV7-9
j_gene: TRBJ1-5

CDR3aa: CSARVLTGSYEQYF
CDR3nt: TGCAGTGCTAGAGTCCTGACAGGGTCCTACGAGCAGTACTTC
abundance: many
d_gene: TRBD1
len: 14
v_gene: TRBV20-1
j_gene: TRBJ2-7

CDR3aa: CASSLVGKPTDTQYF
CDR3nt: TGCGCCAGCAGCTTGGTCGGGAAACCCACAGATACGCAGTATTTT
abundance: -
d_gene: -
len: 15
v_gene: TRBV5-1
j_gene: TRBJ2-3

CDR3aa: CATSSPWDRGPQYF
CDR3nt: TGTGCCACCAGCAGCCCTTGGGACCGAGGGCCCCAGTACTTC
abundance: -
d_gene: -
len: 14
v_gene: TRBV15
j_gene: TRBJ2-5

CDR3aa: CASSQDLAYEQYF
CDR3nt: TGTGCCAGCAGCCAAGATTTGGCCTACGAGCAGTACTTC
abundance: few
d_gene: -
len: 13
v_gene: TRBV14
j_gene: TRBJ2-7

CDR3aa: CASRPIRGGEKLFF
CDR3nt: TGTGCCAGCAGACCAATCCGAGGTGGTGAAAAACTGTTTTTT
abundance: -
d_gene: -
len: 14
v_gene: TRBV12-3/TRBV12-4
j_gene: TRBJ1-4

CDR3aa: CASRPGQGYSYEQYF
CDR3nt: TGTGCCAGTAGACCGGGACAGGGGTACTCCTACGAGCAGTACTTC
abundance: once
d_gene: TRBD1
len: 15
v_gene: TRBV19
j_gene: TRBJ2-7

CDR3aa: CASSLEDPQGTQYF
CDR3nt: TGTGCCAGCAGCTTGGAAGACCCCCAAGGGACCCAGTACTTC
abundance: few
d_gene: -
len: 14
v_gene: TRBV5-6
j_gene: TRBJ2-5

CDR3aa: CASSETSESYNEQFF
CDR3nt: TGTGCCAGCAGTGAAACATCAGAATCCTACAATGAGCAGTTCTTC
abundance: -
d_gene: -
len: 15
v_gene: TRBV6-1
j_gene: TRBJ2-1

CDR3aa: CASSPVRGPTEAFF
CDR3nt: TGTGCCAGCAGCCCGGTCAGGGGGCCCACTGAAGCTTTCTTT
abundance: few
d_gene: TRBD1
len: 14
v_gene: TRBV11-2
j_gene: TRBJ1-1

CDR3aa: CASSLDREAFF
CDR3nt: TGTGCCAGCAGCTTGGACAGGGAAGCTTTCTTT
abundance: many
d_gene: -
len: 11
v_gene: TRBV5-6
j_gene: TRBJ1-1

CDR3aa: CASSLVSMNTEAFF
CDR3nt: TGTGCCAGCAGTTTAGTTAGTATGAACACTGAAGCTTTCTTT
abundance: few
d_gene: -
len: 14
v_gene: TRBV12-3/TRBV12-4
j_gene: TRBJ1-1

CDR3aa: CASSLAPDEQYF
CDR3nt: TGTGCCAGCAGCTTAGCGCCAGACGAGCAGTACTTC
abundance: few
d_gene: -
len: 12
v_gene: TRBV7-6
j_gene: TRBJ2-7

CDR3aa: CASSLAVRVEQFF
CDR3nt: TGTGCCAGCAGTTTAGCCGTCCGGGTTGAGCAGTTCTTC
abundance: -
d_gene: -
len: 13
v_gene: TRBV12-3/TRBV12-4
j_gene: TRBJ2-1

CDR3aa: CASSLLGHRESYEQYF
CDR3nt: TGCGCCAGCAGCTTACTCGGTCACAGAGAGTCCTACGAGCAGTACTTC
abundance: -
d_gene: -
len: 16
v_gene: TRBV5-1
j_gene: TRBJ2-7

CDR3aa: CASRPGQGSYNEQFF
CDR3nt: TGTGCCAGCAGACCGGGACAGGGGTCCTACAATGAGCAGTTCTTC
abundance: many
d_gene: TRBD1
len: 15
v_gene: TRBV27
j_gene: TRBJ2-1

CDR3aa: CASRVQGMSSAYNEQFF
CDR3nt: TGTGCCAGCAGAGTACAGGGAATGTCGTCCGCCTACAATGAGCAGTTCTTC
abundance: few
d_gene: -
len: 17
v_gene: TRBV12-3/TRBV12-4
j_gene: TRBJ2-1

CDR3aa: CASSSLQGAVDTQYF
CDR3nt: TGTGCCAGCAGCTCTTTACAGGGGGCGGTAGATACGCAGTATTTT
abundance: -
d_gene: TRBD1
len: 15
v_gene: TRBV7-6
j_gene: TRBJ2-3

CDR3aa: CASSLRGYGYTF
CDR3nt: TGTGCCAGCAGTCTCCGGGGCTATGGCTACACCTTC
abundance: few
d_gene: -
len: 12
v_gene: TRBV12-3/TRBV12-4
j_gene: TRBJ1-2

CDR3aa: CASSHGYRALNIQYF
CDR3nt: TGTGCCAGCAGCCATGGGTACAGGGCGTTGAACATTCAGTACTTC
abundance: once
d_gene: -
len: 15
v_gene: TRBV27
j_gene: TRBJ2-4

CDR3aa: CASSLERLIYEQYF
CDR3nt: TGTGCCAGCAGCTTAGAACGGCTCATCTACGAGCAGTACTTC
abundance: many
d_gene: -
len: 14
v_gene: TRBV7-8
j_gene: TRBJ2-7

CDR3aa: CASSGYTDTQYF
CDR3nt: TGTGCCAGCAGTGGTTATACAGATACGCAGTATTTT
abundance: few
d_gene: -
len: 12
v_gene: TRBV25-1
j_gene: TRBJ2-3

CDR3aa: CSVEDGGIGNEQFF
CDR3nt: TGCAGCGTTGAAGATGGGGGGATAGGCAATGAGCAGTTCTTC
abundance: many
d_gene: -
len: 14
v_gene: TRBV29-1
j_gene: TRBJ2-1

CDR3aa: CASSLGANSNYGYTF
CDR3nt: TGTGCCAGCAGTTTAGGAGCAAATTCCAACTATGGCTACACCTTC
abundance: few
d_gene: -
len: 15
v_gene: TRBV12-3/TRBV12-4
j_gene: TRBJ1-2